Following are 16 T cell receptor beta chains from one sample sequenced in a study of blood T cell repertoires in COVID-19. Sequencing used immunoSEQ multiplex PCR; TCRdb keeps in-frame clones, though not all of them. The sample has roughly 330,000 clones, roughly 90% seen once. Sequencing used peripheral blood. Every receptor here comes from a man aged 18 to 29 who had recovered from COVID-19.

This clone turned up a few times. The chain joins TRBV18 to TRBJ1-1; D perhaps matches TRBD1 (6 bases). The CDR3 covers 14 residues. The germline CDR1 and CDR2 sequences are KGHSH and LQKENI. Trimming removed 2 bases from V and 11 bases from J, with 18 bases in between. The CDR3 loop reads CASSPGGGRLEAFF. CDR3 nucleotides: TGTGCCAGCTCACCAGGCGGGGGGCGATTGGAGGCTTTCTTT.

The CDR3 loop is CASSQDRDRIYNEQFF. The CDR3 region has the DNA TGCGCCAGCAGCCAAGATAGGGACAGAATATACAATGAGCAGTTCTTC. The chain has TRBV4-3 and TRBJ2-1; TRBD1 matches at 7 bases. The CDR3 spans 16 residues. Germline V gene lookup returns CDR1 LGHNA and CDR2 YSLEER. After removal of 0 bases from V and 4 bases from J, the junction contained 6 bases not matched to a gene.

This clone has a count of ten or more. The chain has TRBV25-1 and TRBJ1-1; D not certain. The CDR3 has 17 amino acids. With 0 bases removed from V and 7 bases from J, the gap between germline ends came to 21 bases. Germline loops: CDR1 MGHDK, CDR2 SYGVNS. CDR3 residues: CASSEYESTSPRFEAFF. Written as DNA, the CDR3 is TGTGCCAGCAGTGAATATGAGAGTACTAGCCCGCGCTTTGAAGCTTTCTTT.

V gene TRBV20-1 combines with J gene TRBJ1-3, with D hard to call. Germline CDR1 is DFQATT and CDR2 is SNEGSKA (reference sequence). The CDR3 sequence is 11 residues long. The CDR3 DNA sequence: TGCAGCGGCGGAATAGGCAACACCATATATTTT. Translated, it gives CSGGIGNTIYF.

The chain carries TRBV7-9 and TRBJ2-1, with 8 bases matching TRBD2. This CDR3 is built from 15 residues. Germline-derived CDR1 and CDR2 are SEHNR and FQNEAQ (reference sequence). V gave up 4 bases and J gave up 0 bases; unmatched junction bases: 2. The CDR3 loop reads CASSSSGPSYNEQFF. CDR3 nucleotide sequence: TGTGCCAGCAGCTCTAGCGGGCCCTCCTACAATGAGCAGTTCTTC.

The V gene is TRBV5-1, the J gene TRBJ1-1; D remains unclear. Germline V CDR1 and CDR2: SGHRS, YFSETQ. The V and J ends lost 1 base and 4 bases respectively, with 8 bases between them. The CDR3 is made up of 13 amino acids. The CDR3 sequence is CASSLKSPTEAFF. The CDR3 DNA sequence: TGCGCCAGCAGCTTGAAAAGCCCCACTGAAGCTTTCTTT.

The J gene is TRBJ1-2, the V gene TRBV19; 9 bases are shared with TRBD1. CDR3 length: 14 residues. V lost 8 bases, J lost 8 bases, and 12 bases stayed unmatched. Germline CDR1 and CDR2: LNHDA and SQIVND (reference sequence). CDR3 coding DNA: TGTGCCAGTGGGGAACAGGGGGCCCTATCCGGCTACACCTTC. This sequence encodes CASGEQGALSGYTF.

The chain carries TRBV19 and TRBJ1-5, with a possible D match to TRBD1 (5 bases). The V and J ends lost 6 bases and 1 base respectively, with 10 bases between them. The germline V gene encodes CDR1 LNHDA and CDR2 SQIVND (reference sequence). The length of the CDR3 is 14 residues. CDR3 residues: CASSHQGSNQPQHF. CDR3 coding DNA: TGTGCCAGTAGCCATCAGGGAAGCAATCAGCCCCAGCATTTT.

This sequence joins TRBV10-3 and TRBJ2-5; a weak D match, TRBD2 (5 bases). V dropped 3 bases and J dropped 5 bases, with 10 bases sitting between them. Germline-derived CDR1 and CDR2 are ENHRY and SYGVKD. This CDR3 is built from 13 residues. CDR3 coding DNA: TGTGCCATCAGTGAAAAGGACTGGGAGACCCAGTACTTC. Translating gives CAISEKDWETQYF.

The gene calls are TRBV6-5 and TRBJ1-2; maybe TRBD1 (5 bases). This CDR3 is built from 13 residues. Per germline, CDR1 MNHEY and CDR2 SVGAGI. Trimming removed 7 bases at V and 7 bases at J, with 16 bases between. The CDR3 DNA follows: TGTGCCAGCACCTACAGTGGCAGGGCTGGCTACACCTTC. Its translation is CASTYSGRAGYTF.

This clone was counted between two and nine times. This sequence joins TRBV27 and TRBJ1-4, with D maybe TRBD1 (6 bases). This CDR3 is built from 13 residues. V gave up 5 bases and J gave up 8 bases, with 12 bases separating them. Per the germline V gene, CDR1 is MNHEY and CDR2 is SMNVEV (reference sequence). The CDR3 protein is CASSTYRDEKLFF. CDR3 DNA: TGTGCCAGCAGTACCTACAGGGACGAAAAACTGTTTTTT.

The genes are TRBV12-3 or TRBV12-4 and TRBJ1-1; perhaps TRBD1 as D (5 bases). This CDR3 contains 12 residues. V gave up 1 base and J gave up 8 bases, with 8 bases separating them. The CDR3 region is CASSLGGREAFF. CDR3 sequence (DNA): TGTGCCAGCAGTTTAGGGGGCAGAGAAGCTTTCTTT.

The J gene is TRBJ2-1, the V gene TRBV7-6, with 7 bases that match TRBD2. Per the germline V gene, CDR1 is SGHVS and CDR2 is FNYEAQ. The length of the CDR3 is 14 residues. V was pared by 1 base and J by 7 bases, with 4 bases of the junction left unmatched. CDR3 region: CASSLGGSGNEQFF. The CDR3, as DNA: TGTGCCAGCAGCTTAGGTGGTAGCGGGAATGAGCAGTTCTTC.

The CDR3: CASKIQGTDTQYF. CDR3 coding DNA: TGTGCCAGTAAAATCCAGGGGACAGATACGCAGTATTTT. The rearrangement links TRBV19 to TRBJ2-3, with TRBD1 as a possible D gene (6 bases). The CDR3 is 13 amino acids. With 7 bases removed from V and 3 bases from J, the gap between germline ends came to 11 bases. The germline gives CDR1 LNHDA, CDR2 SQIVND (reference sequence).

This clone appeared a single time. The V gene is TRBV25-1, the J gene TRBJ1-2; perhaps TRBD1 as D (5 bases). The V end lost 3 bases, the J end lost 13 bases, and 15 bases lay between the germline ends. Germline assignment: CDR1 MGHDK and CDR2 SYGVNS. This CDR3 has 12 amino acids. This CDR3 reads CASSETAGGVTF. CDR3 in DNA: TGTGCCAGCAGTGAGACCGCCGGGGGAGTCACCTTC.

CDR3 nucleotide sequence: TGTGCCAGCAGCTTAGTCAGCTATGGCTACACCTTC. Protein: CASSLVSYGYTF. The chain carries TRBV7-2 and TRBJ1-2; D not certain. This CDR3 comprises 12 residues. Germline CDR1 reads SGHTA; CDR2 reads FQGNSA. V was trimmed by 1 base and J by 4 bases, leaving 4 bases between them.